This T cell receptor beta chain was identified in a study of T cells in Graves' hyperthyroidism and ophthalmopathy. Each diagnosis was grounded in clinical symptoms, serum thyroxine and TRAb, thyroid ultrasound, and orbital computed tomography. There were TCR beta CDR3 regions amplified from RNA transcripts. Using the HTBI primer set, a first-round RT-PCR was run on the TCR CDR3. Each CDR3 protein gets one entry after TCRdb re-called the multiplex PCR reads with MiXCR. In the table there are 560,000 or so distinct CDR3 sequences, less than 20% of which are singletons. Germline V CDR1 and CDR2: MGHRA, YSYEKL. CDR3 size: 17 residues. The J segment lost 1 base and the V segment lost 4 bases, leaving 6 bases of the junction unmatched. This clonotype was seen only a few times.

The TCR sequence derives from a man aged 35 to 55 with Graves' ophthalmopathy. Sequencing input: blood. This sequence joins TRBV4-1 and TRBJ2-1; TRBD2 matches at 11 bases. CDR3 in amino acids: CASSRRLAGISYNEQFF. Written as DNA, the CDR3 is TGCGCCAGCAGCCGAAGACTAGCGGGAATTTCCTACAATGAGCAGTTCTTC.